Below are 32 T cell receptor beta chains sequenced from a single sample in a study of T-cell memory formation after mild COVID-19. TCRdb redid the calling of the 5' RACE reads with MiXCR, one entry per CDR3 protein. The sample consists of approximately 82,000 distinct CDR3 sequences, 10% to 15% of them appearing once. The sample consisted of PBMCs or a T cell subset sorted from them (not recorded which). Every receptor here comes from a man aged 18 to 35 who had mild COVID-19 (a few samples of this study predate the infection). Cell type and time point are not known.

CDR3 sequence: CASSFTILAGEYNEQFF. In DNA form, the CDR3 reads TGTGCCAGCAGTTTCACCATACTAGCGGGGGAGTACAATGAGCAGTTCTTC. This chain uses TRBV12-3 or TRBV12-4 with TRBJ2-1, with 11 nucleotides matching TRBD2. V shed 3 bases and J 4 bases; nucleotides not matched to a gene: 8. The CDR3 runs to 17 residues.

The rearrangement links TRBV19 to TRBJ2-7, with D possibly matching TRBD1 (6 bases). Germline CDR1 LNHDA, CDR2 SQIVND (reference sequence). The CDR3 length is 12 residues. Trimming cost V 6 bases and J 3 bases, with 9 bases left between them. CDR3 bases: TGTGCCAGTAGCGGACAGCACTACGAGCAGTACTTC. Translation gives CASSGQHYEQYF. Using reference TRBV19 and TRBJ2-7 for the parts outside the CDR3, the full variable domain is DGGITQSPKYLFRKEGQNVTLSCEQNLNHDAMYWYRQDPGQGLRLIYYSQIVNDFQKGDIAEGYSVSREKKESFPLTVTSAQKNPTAFYLCASSGQHYEQYFGPGTRLTVT.

This clonotype was recorded at least ten times. The chain links TRBV5-1 to TRBJ2-3; TRBD1 aligns across 7 bases. Germline lookup yields CDR1 SGHRS and CDR2 YFSETQ. The J segment lost 2 bases and the V segment lost 0 bases, leaving 3 bases of the junction unmatched. CDR3 length: 15 residues. The CDR3 loop is CASSLEGQYTDTQYF. DNA of the CDR3: TGCGCCAGCAGCTTGGAGGGACAGTACACAGATACGCAGTATTTT.

CDR3 residues: CATSGTGELFF. CDR3 nucleotide sequence: TGTGCCACCTCAGGAACCGGGGAGCTGTTTTTT. The genes are TRBV19 and TRBJ2-2, with D unresolved. There are 11 residues in the CDR3. V lost 10 bases to trimming and J lost 5 bases, with 8 bases between them. The V gene's germline CDR1 is LNHDA and CDR2 SQIVND (reference sequence). The full variable domain, its missing parts supplied by reference TRBV19 and TRBJ2-2, is DGGITQSPKYLFRKEGQNVTLSCEQNLNHDAMYWYRQDPGQGLRLIYYSQIVNDFQKGDIAEGYSVSREKKESFPLTVTSAQKNPTAFYLCATSGTGELFFGEGSRLTVL.

The chain combines TRBV4-1 with TRBJ2-2; 8 bases match TRBD1. V shed 1 base and J 7 bases; nucleotides not matched to a gene: 2. The CDR3 contains 14 residues. Germline assignment: CDR1 MGHRA and CDR2 YSYEKL. CDR3 DNA sequence: TGCGCCAGCAGCCAAGCAGGGGGCGGCGGGGAGCTGTTTTTT. Translated, it gives CASSQAGGGGELFF.

J is TRBJ2-4 and V is TRBV12-5; D might be TRBD2 (7 bases). The CDR3 spans 14 residues. The V end lost 5 bases, the J end lost 8 bases, and 16 bases lay between the germline ends. Germline CDR1 is LGHNT and CDR2 is FRNRAP. CDR3 nucleotides: TGTGCTAGTGGTGGGAGGGGGGTTTGGGACATTCAGTACTTC. Amino acid sequence: CASGGRGVWDIQYF.

This clonotype was seen a handful of times. Its ends do not fully match the called genes, so a read error is possible. V and J are TRBV4-3 and TRBJ1-2, with D perhaps TRBD1 (5 bases). Germline CDR1 is LGHNA and CDR2 is YSLEER. The CDR3 is 11 amino acids. In DNA form, the CDR3 reads TGCGCCAGCAGCCAGGGGAGGGGTTTGGAATTC. Translating it yields CASSQGRGLEF.

The chain joins TRBV7-6 to TRBJ2-5, with no clear D. This CDR3 contains 15 residues. Per germline, CDR1 SGHVS and CDR2 FNYEAQ. Trimming shortened V by 7 bases and J by 4 bases, and 19 bases separated the two germline ends. The CDR3 region has the DNA TGTGCCAGCATCTCGATGGGGTCCCTGGGAGAGACCCAGTACTTC. It yields the protein CASISMGSLGETQYF. The full variable domain, with the rest looked up from reference TRBV7-6 and TRBJ2-5, is GAGVSQSPRYKVTKRGQDVALRCDPISGHVSLYWYRQALGQGPEFLTYFNYEAQQDKSGLPNDRFSAERPEGSISTLTIQRTEQRDSAMYRCASISMGSLGETQYFGPGTRLLVL.

This clonotype came up a few times. The rearrangement uses TRBV15 and TRBJ1-5; no definite D call. V was clipped by 6 bases and J by 1 base, with 16 bases between them. This CDR3 has 16 amino acids. Germline V CDR1 and CDR2: LNHNV, YYDKDF (reference sequence). The CDR3 sequence: CATSDTPSSSNQPQHF. The CDR3, as DNA: TGTGCCACCAGTGACACCCCTTCATCAAGCAATCAGCCCCAGCATTTT.

This clonotype appeared many times. The genes are TRBV7-9 and TRBJ2-1, with D maybe TRBD2 (6 bases). The V and J ends lost 2 bases and 2 bases respectively, with 10 bases between them. The CDR3 consists of 15 residues. CDR1 is SEHNR, CDR2 FQNEAQ, per germline (reference sequence). CDR3 sequence: CASSLTREAYNEQFF. CDR3 sequence (DNA): TGTGCCAGCAGCTTAACAAGGGAGGCCTACAATGAGCAGTTCTTC.

The V call is TRBV27, the J call TRBJ2-4, with 8 nucleotides matching TRBD1. V lost 10 bases, J lost 5 bases, and 10 bases stayed unmatched. In germline, CDR1 is MNHEY, CDR2 SMNVEV (reference sequence). The length of the CDR3 is 14 residues. CDR3: CATSGGSEQNIQYF. The CDR3 DNA follows: TGTGCCACCTCAGGGGGCTCTGAGCAAAACATTCAGTACTTC.

The chain carries TRBV19 and TRBJ2-7, with a possible D match to TRBD2 (5 bases). CDR1 LNHDA and CDR2 SQIVND come from the germline V gene (reference sequence). There are 11 residues in the CDR3. Trimming left V 7 bases short and J 4 bases short, with 8 bases between. The CDR3 loop is CASTGEYEQYF. The CDR3 DNA reads as TGTGCCAGTACCGGGGAATACGAGCAGTACTTC.

This chain links TRBV28 with TRBJ2-6; D uncertain. This CDR3 comprises 18 residues. Germline V CDR1 and CDR2: MDHEN, SYDVKM. V lost 8 bases and J 0 bases, leaving 20 bases between the germline ends. CDR3 coding DNA: TGTGCCAGCCGAATGGCCATCCATGGATTCTCTGGGGCCAACGTCCTGACTTTC. Translated: CASRMAIHGFSGANVLTF.

This chain joins TRBV5-1 and TRBJ2-2; the D is unclear. The CDR3 loop spans 12 amino acids. Trimming pared 4 bases from V and 3 bases from J, leaving 4 bases between. Germline loops: CDR1 SGHRS, CDR2 YFSETQ. The CDR3 sequence is CASSPDTGELFF. Here the CDR3 DNA reads TGCGCCAGCAGCCCGGACACCGGGGAGCTGTTTTTT.

This clonotype came up a few times. V usage is TRBV7-9 and J usage is TRBJ2-5, with D uncertain. This CDR3 contains 14 residues. Trimming cost V 1 base and J 2 bases, with 8 bases left between them. The germline gives CDR1 SEHNR, CDR2 FQNEAQ (reference sequence). CDR3 sequence (DNA): TGTGCCAGCAGCTTAGTGTCCCGACAAGAGACCCAGTACTTC. The encoded protein is CASSLVSRQETQYF.

This clonotype was seen a few times. V is TRBV3-1 and J is TRBJ1-4; D not certain. The CDR3 runs 15 residues. V was cut by 0 bases and J by 7 bases, with 12 bases left in between. Germline V CDR1 and CDR2: LGHDT, YNNKEL (reference sequence). In nucleotides, the CDR3 is TGTGCCAGCAGCCAAGATTCGCAGGATACTGAAAAACTGTTTTTT. Translating it yields CASSQDSQDTEKLFF.

This clonotype was seen a few times. This rearrangement joins TRBV4-1 to TRBJ2-5; 9 bases map to TRBD1. The CDR3 runs 16 residues. CDR1 is MGHRA, CDR2 YSYEKL, per germline. V dropped 6 bases and J dropped 6; count of bases not matched to a gene: 14. CDR3 region: CASSLTQGANLQTQYF. The DNA of the CDR3 is TGCGCCAGCAGTCTTACACAGGGGGCTAACCTCCAGACCCAGTACTTC.

The rearrangement uses TRBV4-3 and TRBJ2-3; no definite D call. CDR1 and CDR2 from the germline V gene are LGHNA and YSLEER. V was shortened by 1 base and J by 2 bases, with 13 bases between the two germline ends. The CDR3 extends over 16 amino acids. CDR3 protein: CASSQGVAPVTDTQYF. The CDR3 region has the DNA TGCGCCAGCAGCCAAGGGGTGGCCCCCGTCACAGATACGCAGTATTTT.

This clonotype has just a few counts. This sequence joins TRBV4-1 and TRBJ2-7, with no clear D. The V gene lost 2 bases and the J gene lost 2 bases, with 7 bases spanning the gap. Germline assignment: CDR1 MGHRA and CDR2 YSYEKL. The CDR3 runs to 13 residues. The CDR3 DNA follows: TGCGCCAGCAGCCAAAGGCCCGCCTACGAGCAGTACGTC. Translating gives CASSQRPAYEQYV.

This clonotype was counted a few times. The V call is TRBV6-2 or TRBV6-3, the J call TRBJ2-1; D might be TRBD2 (5 bases). Germline V gene sequence: CDR1 MNHEY, CDR2 SVGEGT. The CDR3 contains 15 residues. Trimming took 0 bases from V and 10 from J, leaving 16 bases between them. CDR3 region: CASSYSSHSGTEQFF. In DNA form, the CDR3 reads TGTGCCAGCAGTTACTCGAGTCACAGCGGAACCGAGCAGTTCTTC.

The chain combines TRBV29-1 with TRBJ2-5; D possibly corresponds to TRBD1 (5 bases). In germline, CDR1 is SQVTM, CDR2 ANQGSEA. This CDR3 contains 13 residues. The V and J ends lost 7 bases and 4 bases respectively, with 16 bases between them. The CDR3 loop reads CSGNPGAGETQYF. The CDR3 DNA sequence: TGCAGCGGTAACCCTGGGGCAGGAGAGACCCAGTACTTC.

This clonotype was found a few times. V gene TRBV4-1 combines with J gene TRBJ1-5; D gene ambiguous. The CDR3 has 13 residues. V was cut by 1 base and J by 7 bases, with 8 bases left in between. CDR1 and CDR2 (germline): MGHRA, YSYEKL. CDR3 in amino acids: CASSQVGEQPQHF. CDR3 in DNA: TGCGCCAGCAGCCAAGTAGGCGAACAGCCCCAGCATTTT.

This clonotype turned up a few times. The chain uses TRBV6-6 and TRBJ2-7; D gene unclear. Germline CDR1 and CDR2: MNHNY and SVGAGI (reference sequence). This CDR3 is 14 amino acids long. V was cut by 5 bases and J by 0 bases, with 11 bases left in between. Written as DNA, the CDR3 is TGTGCCAGCAGTGATAGGGCCCCCTCCTACGAGCAGTACGTC. This codes for CASSDRAPSYEQYV.

The chain links TRBV12-3 or TRBV12-4 to TRBJ1-4; D possibly corresponds to TRBD1 (5 bases). Trimming cost V 7 bases and J 3 bases, with 21 bases left between them. The CDR3 is 17 amino acids. The DNA of the CDR3 is TGTGCCAGCACTTCCTCCGGGGGGATGTCAGCTAATGAAAAACTGTTTTTT. Its protein product is CASTSSGGMSANEKLFF.

The chain combines TRBV5-1 with TRBJ2-3; D unclear. The germline gives CDR1 SGHRS, CDR2 YFSETQ. The V end lost 1 base, the J end lost 2 bases, and 11 bases lay between the germline ends. This CDR3 is built from 15 residues. The CDR3 region has the DNA TGCGCCAGCAGCTTGAGGCGCGGCCCCACAGATACGCAGTATTTT. Its translation is CASSLRRGPTDTQYF. The full variable domain, with the rest looked up from reference TRBV5-1 and TRBJ2-3, is KAGVTQTPRYLIKTRGQQVTLSCSPISGHRSVSWYQQTPGQGLQFLFEYFSETQRNKGNFPGRFSGRQFSNSRSEMNVSTLELGDSALYLCASSLRRGPTDTQYFGPGTRLTVL.

This chain uses TRBV4-3 with TRBJ2-1; maybe TRBD2 (5 bases). The V gene lost 1 base and the J gene lost 5 bases, with 9 bases spanning the gap. Germline lookup yields CDR1 LGHNA and CDR2 YSLEER. This CDR3 spans 14 amino acids. The CDR3 DNA reads TGCGCCAGCAGCCAAGGTCCCGGGGACAATGAGCAGTTCTTC. This codes for CASSQGPGDNEQFF.

V usage is TRBV6-6 and J usage is TRBJ1-1, with a tentative D call TRBD1 (6 bases). V was trimmed by 0 bases and J by 1 base, leaving 9 bases between them. CDR1 is MNHNY, CDR2 SVGAGI, per germline (reference sequence). This CDR3 contains 15 residues. Here the CDR3 reads CASSYSGGANTEAFF. The CDR3 nucleotides read TGTGCCAGCAGTTACTCGGGGGGCGCGAACACTGAAGCTTTCTTT.

The genes are TRBV27 and TRBJ2-5; tentatively, D is TRBD2 (6 bases). Trimming stripped 5 bases from V and 3 bases from J, with 7 bases between. The CDR3 runs 12 residues. Germline CDR1 and CDR2: MNHEY and SMNVEV (reference sequence). This CDR3 reads CASSGGEETQYF. The DNA of the CDR3 is TGTGCCAGCAGTGGCGGGGAAGAGACCCAGTACTTC.

The chain has TRBV4-3 and TRBJ1-1; D is unclear. Trimming took off 0 bases at V and 8 bases at J, with 7 bases between the two ends. Germline V gene data show CDR1 as LGHNA and CDR2 as YSLEER. This CDR3 has 12 residues. The CDR3 sequence: CASSQDSREAFF. The CDR3 nucleotides read TGCGCCAGCAGCCAAGATTCTAGAGAAGCTTTCTTT.

This clonotype was counted between two and nine times. DNA for the CDR3: TGTGCCAGCAGCTTAGGTCAGGGGCAGTGGACTGAAGCTTTCTTT. Protein: CASSLGQGQWTEAFF. This chain connects TRBV7-9 to TRBJ1-1; weak D call: TRBD1 (6 bases). This CDR3 region has 15 residues. The V and J ends lost 1 base and 5 bases respectively, with 14 bases between them. CDR1 SEHNR and CDR2 FQNEAQ come from the germline V gene (reference sequence).

This clonotype was seen only a few times. The genes are TRBV6-5 and TRBJ2-7; a weak D match, TRBD1 (5 bases). The germline V gene has CDR1 MNHEY and CDR2 SVGAGI. Trimming stripped 2 bases from V and 5 bases from J, with 13 bases between. This CDR3 spans 14 amino acids. The CDR3 is CASSYGQGLDEQYF. The CDR3 DNA follows: TGTGCCAGCAGTTACGGGCAGGGTCTCGACGAGCAGTACTTC.

This clonotype was seen repeatedly, ten times or more. The rearrangement joins TRBV5-1 to TRBJ1-2; no firm D call. The ends were cut back, 7 bases at V and 5 bases at J, with 18 bases in the middle. Germline CDR1 is SGHRS and CDR2 is YFSETQ. The CDR3 totals 14 residues. CDR3 in amino acids: CASHDRDANYGYTF. For the CDR3, the DNA is TGCGCCAGCCACGACCGTGACGCCAATTATGGCTACACCTTC.